This T cell receptor (beta chain) was captured in a study of T cell responses to AZD1222 COVID-19 vaccine. On the study more broadly: Recipients boosted at about 4 weeks or about 12 weeks are pooled. Overall study findings and caveats: Nearly half of spike-specific TCRs reportedly target variant regions that are unmutated in the B.1.351 and B.1.1.7 variants. Following two doses of AZD1222, Spike-specific TCR breadth and depth rose.

The CDR3 contains 16 residues. Germline CDR1 SEHNR, CDR2 FQNEAQ (reference sequence). Trimming cost V 1 base and J 6 bases, with 13 bases left between them. Here immunoSEQ multiplex PCR was the method, and the copy in TCRdb shows in-frame clones only, minus some. Of around 140,000 clones listed, over 90% are singletons. This clone was picked up a small number of times. The antigen remains unidentified. The sample consisted of peripheral blood, taken on day 0 of AZD1222 vaccination. V gene TRBV7-9 combines with J gene TRBJ1-6, with D possibly being TRBD1 (5 bases). The TCR originated in an adult in good health. The CDR3 nucleotides are TGTGCCAGCAGCTTAGTTTCGTCAGGGAGTAATTCACCCCTCCACTTT. Translation: CASSLVSSGSNSPLHF.